A selection of T cell receptor beta chains follows, all from one sample in a study of T-cell memory formation after mild COVID-19. Each CDR3 protein gets one entry after TCRdb re-called the 5' RACE reads with MiXCR. The sample consists of 450,000 or so distinct CDR3 sequences, 25% of them appearing once. The sample was PBMCs or a T cell subset sorted from them (not recorded which). The receptors originated from an adult woman who had mild COVID-19 (a few samples of this study predate the infection). Cell type and time point are not known. Each CDR3 is given with its conserved first and last residue. A D gene is named only where the DNA matches it firmly. Size is omitted from some rows. Given values are once, few, many or a class for expanded clones.

-,TRBV6-6,TRBJ1-1,-,TGTGCCAGCAGTTACGAAGGGCCAACCGCTTTCTTT,CASSYEGPTAFF
-,TRBV2,TRBJ2-4,-,TGTGCCAGCAGTTACAGTCCGGGACCCAACAGCTTC,CASSYSPGPNSF
TRBD2,TRBV27,TRBJ2-7,-,TGTGCCAGCAGTTTGGTTAGCGGGAATCTCTACGAGCAGTACTTC,CASSLVSGNLYEQYF
-,TRBV11-2,TRBJ2-7,few,TGTGCCAGCAGCTTAGGGAGGGCCTACGAGCAGTACTTC,CASSLGRAYEQYF
TRBD2,TRBV6-6,TRBJ2-3,-,TGTGCCAGCAGCAAACAACTAGCGGGTCGCACAGATACGCAGTATTTT,CASSKQLAGRTDTQYF
-,TRBV30,TRBJ1-1,-,TGTGCCTGGAGTATGGGGGACACTGAAGCTTTCTTT,CAWSMGDTEAFF
-,TRBV7-9,TRBJ2-1,many,TGTGCCAGCAGCCCCGACTCCAATGAGCAGTTCTTC,CASSPDSNEQFF
-,TRBV14,TRBJ1-1,-,TGTGCCAGCAGCCAAGATTGGGGGGGAACTGAAGCTTTCTTT,CASSQDWGGTEAFF
TRBD1,TRBV5-4,TRBJ2-7,-,TGTGCCAGCAGCTTGGAAGGACAGGGCGCTATGGGGCAGTACTTC,CASSLEGQGAMGQYF
-,TRBV29-1,TRBJ1-1,-,TGCAGCGTTGTTCAGGGTATGAACACTGAAGCTTTCTTT,CSVVQGMNTEAFF
TRBD2,TRBV13,TRBJ2-1,few,TGTGCCAGCAGCTCTTTTCTAGCGGGGGGCAAGGATGAGCAGTTCTTC,CASSSFLAGGKDEQFF
-,TRBV10-3,TRBJ1-6,few,TGTGCCATCAGTGAGTCAAACCCACCCCTCCACTTT,CAISESNPPLHF
-,TRBV4-2,TRBJ2-3,few,TGTGCCAGCAGCCCACAGGAGTGGGGGTCCACAGATACGCAGTATTTT,CASSPQEWGSTDTQYF
TRBD1,TRBV5-1,TRBJ2-1,-,TGCGCCAGCAGCTTAACACCGGGACAGGGAAAGAATGAGCAGTTCTTC,CASSLTPGQGKNEQFF
-,TRBV20-1,TRBJ2-3,-,TGCAGTGCTAGAGGAGGTTTGGGGCCAGATACGCAGTATTTT,CSARGGLGPDTQYF
-,TRBV19,TRBJ2-3,many,TGTGCCAGTAGTTGGACAGAGGACGCGACGCAGTATTTT,CASSWTEDATQYF
TRBD2,TRBV7-9,TRBJ2-3,once,TGTGCCAGCAGCTCGCCGGGACTAGCGGGGGACACAGATACGCAGTATTTT,CASSSPGLAGDTDTQYF
-,TRBV7-9,TRBJ2-5,-,TGTGCCAGCAGCCAGGGACTCTCTGCGACAGAAGAGACCCAGTACTTC,CASSQGLSATEETQYF
-,TRBV19,TRBJ1-5,few,TGTGCCAGTAGTATCATGGGGAGGAGCAATCAGCCCCAGCATTTT,CASSIMGRSNQPQHF
-,TRBV20-1,TRBJ2-7,-,TGCAGTGCTCCCGACAGAGCCTCCTACGAGCAGTACTTC,CSAPDRASYEQYF
-,TRBV3-1,TRBJ2-1,-,TGTGCCAGCAGCCAAACAGACAGGAACCAGTTCTTC,CASSQTDRNQFF
-,TRBV20-1,TRBJ1-2,-,TGCAGTGCTAGTCCCGGGCAGGGGTATGGCTACACCTTC,CSASPGQGYGYTF
-,TRBV6-6,TRBJ1-1,-,TGTGCCAGCAGTTACGAGACTGTGAACACTGAAGCTTTCTTT,CASSYETVNTEAFF
-,TRBV24-1,TRBJ2-1,few,TGTGCCACCAGTGATGCAGGACAGCTTCAACCCGGGACCCTTCTCGATGAGCAGTTCTTC,CATSDAGQLQPGTLLDEQFF